Each of the 30 T cell receptor beta chains below was sequenced from the same sample in a study of CD8 T cells in acute hepatitis C reinfection. Sample time point: naive CD8 control sorted from an acute-time-point sample. The table came from immunoSEQ multiplex PCR; TCRdb's copy has only in-frame clones and leaves some out. The sample consists of some 40,000 clones, 85% to 90% of them appearing once. The sequenced sample was naive CD8+ T cells from PBMCs. The receptors were sampled from a man under 40 with chronic hepatitis C.

This rearrangement joins TRBV27 to TRBJ2-7, with D unclear. Germline-derived CDR1 and CDR2 are MNHEY and SMNVEV (reference sequence). CDR3 length: 13 amino acids. V lost 0 bases to trimming and J lost 2 bases, with 5 bases between them. CDR3 loop: CASSLSSPYEQYF. In DNA, the CDR3 is TGTGCCAGCAGTTTATCATCTCCCTACGAGCAGTACTTC.

The chain recombines TRBV9 with TRBJ2-7; TRBD2 matches at 8 bases. V shed 2 bases and J 5 bases; nucleotides not matched to a gene: 9. The CDR3 spans 15 residues. Germline V CDR1 and CDR2: SGDLS, YYNGEE. CDR3 sequence (DNA): TGTGCCAGCAGCGTCGGGGGACTAGGTGGCGACGAGCAGTACTTC. This sequence encodes CASSVGGLGGDEQYF.

J is TRBJ2-1 and V is TRBV5-8, with 9 bases fitting TRBD1. The CDR3 consists of 16 residues. Germline trimming cut 4 bases from V and 6 bases from J; bases unmatched to any gene: 11. In germline, CDR1 is SGHTS, CDR2 YDEGEE. The CDR3 DNA reads as TGTGCCAGCAGCCCGTGGGACAGGGATCTCCGCAATGAGCAGTTCTTC. This gives the protein CASSPWDRDLRNEQFF.

CDR3 nucleotide sequence: TGTGCCAGCTCACCACCTTCTTCTGTGAACAATGAGCAGTTCTTC. Translation: CASSPPSSVNNEQFF. The chain has TRBV18 and TRBJ2-1; the D is unclear. Deletions cut 0 bases from V and 5 bases from J, with 11 bases between. Germline-derived CDR1 and CDR2 are KGHSH and LQKENI. There are 15 residues in the CDR3.

CDR3 protein: CASSATGLGEAFF. The CDR3 nucleotides are TGTGCCAGCAGTGCTACAGGCCTCGGAGAAGCTTTCTTT. This sequence joins TRBV6-5 and TRBJ1-1, with a possible D match to TRBD1 (5 bases). This CDR3 spans 13 amino acids. The ends were cut back, 5 bases at V and 8 bases at J, with 15 bases in the middle. Per germline, CDR1 MNHEY and CDR2 SVGAGI.

This clone appeared a single time. The genes are TRBV6-1 and TRBJ2-1; 7 nucleotides line up with TRBD2. V gave up 0 bases and J gave up 15 bases; unmatched junction bases: 8. Germline V gives CDR1 MNHNS, CDR2 SASEGT. The CDR3 has 13 amino acids. CDR3 loop: CASSEALSGWGFF. DNA for the CDR3: TGTGCCAGCAGTGAAGCCCTTAGCGGGTGGGGGTTCTTC.

The chain recombines TRBV7-6 with TRBJ2-5; TRBD1 might be the D (6 bases). The CDR3 length is 15 residues. V was clipped by 5 bases and J by 5 bases, with 18 bases between them. Germline-derived CDR1 and CDR2 are SGHVS and FNYEAQ. The CDR3 here is CASSPDRSPEETQYF. DNA for the CDR3: TGTGCCAGCAGCCCAGACAGGTCCCCTGAGGAGACCCAGTACTTC.

The chain uses TRBV19 and TRBJ1-6, with TRBD1 identical over 7 bases. Germline V gene data show CDR1 as LNHDA and CDR2 as SQIVND (reference sequence). The CDR3 runs to 15 residues. Trimming took 6 bases from V and 1 from J; bases not matched to a gene: 3. CDR3 loop: CASSAGGSYNSPLHF. Here the CDR3 DNA reads TGTGCCAGTAGCGCAGGGGGTTCCTATAATTCACCCCTCCACTTT.

V gene TRBV7-2 combines with J gene TRBJ1-3, with a possible D match to TRBD1 (5 bases). Per germline, CDR1 SGHTA and CDR2 FQGNSA. The CDR3 consists of 16 residues. V was trimmed by 1 base and J by 0 bases, leaving 10 bases between them. The CDR3 loop reads CASSLGTLLSGNTIYF. CDR3 DNA sequence: TGTGCCAGCAGCTTAGGGACACTACTCTCTGGAAACACCATATATTTT. The full variable domain, in which reference TRBV7-2 and TRBJ1-3 provide the parts outside the CDR3, is GAGVSQSPSNKVTEKGKDVELRCDPISGHTALYWYRQSLGQGLEFLIYFQGNSAPDKSGLPSDRFSAERTGGSVSTLTIQRTQQEDSAVYLCASSLGTLLSGNTIYFGEGSWLTVV.

The chain recombines TRBV12-5 with TRBJ1-1; 7 nucleotides align to TRBD1. Germline CDR1 reads LGHNT; CDR2 reads FRNRAP. Trimming removed 6 bases from V and 4 bases from J; junction bases left unmatched: 8. The CDR3 is made up of 14 amino acids. This CDR3 reads CASGKGARGTEAFF. The CDR3 DNA reads as TGTGCTAGTGGCAAGGGGGCGCGGGGCACTGAAGCTTTCTTT.

The chain's CDR3 is CASSITSGGTDTQYF. The CDR3 DNA reads TGTGCCAGTAGTATAACTAGCGGGGGCACAGATACGCAGTATTTT. The V gene is TRBV19, the J gene TRBJ2-3; 10 bases line up with TRBD2. Germline V gene lookup returns CDR1 LNHDA and CDR2 SQIVND (reference sequence). Unmatched junction bases numbered 0, after V lost 2 bases and J lost 1 base. The length of the CDR3 is 15 residues.

This clone was seen a few times. V and J are TRBV19 and TRBJ1-2, with D tentatively TRBD1 (6 bases). V was cut by 8 bases and J by 8 bases, with 18 bases left in between. CDR3 length: 13 amino acids. Germline V gene data show CDR1 as LNHDA and CDR2 as SQIVND (reference sequence). CDR3 in amino acids: CASYANRVSGYTF. For the CDR3, the DNA is TGTGCCAGTTACGCCAACAGGGTTTCCGGCTACACCTTC.

This clone was detected once. This chain connects TRBV19 to TRBJ1-2, with D tentatively TRBD1 (5 bases). Trimming removed 5 bases from V and 0 bases from J, with 19 bases in between. The CDR3 sequence is 17 residues long. Germline CDR1 and CDR2: LNHDA and SQIVND (reference sequence). The CDR3 loop reads CASSAGPYVEANYGYTF. CDR3 nucleotide sequence: TGTGCCAGTAGTGCGGGACCTTACGTCGAAGCTAACTATGGCTACACCTTC.

V gene TRBV4-3 combines with J gene TRBJ1-2, with D unclear. The CDR3 covers 14 residues. Germline CDR1 is LGHNA and CDR2 is YSLEER. Trimming stripped 0 bases from V and 0 bases from J, with 5 bases between. The CDR3 region is CASSQDRSNYGYTF. CDR3 DNA: TGCGCCAGCAGCCAAGATAGATCTAACTATGGCTACACCTTC.

V and J are TRBV7-2 and TRBJ2-7; TRBD1 agrees at 9 bases. The germline gives CDR1 SGHTA, CDR2 FQGNSA. V dropped 5 bases and J dropped 3; count of bases not matched to a gene: 8. The CDR3 covers 15 residues. The CDR3 DNA follows: TGTGCCAGCAGCAGCGTCCCGGGACAGGGCTACGAGCAGTACTTC. Translating gives CASSSVPGQGYEQYF.

The rearrangement links TRBV15 to TRBJ2-3; TRBD1 is a possible D gene (6 bases). The germline CDR1 and CDR2 sequences are LNHNV and YYDKDF (reference sequence). V lost 0 bases and J lost 6, with 19 bases in between. CDR3 length: 17 amino acids. This chain's CDR3 is CATSREHSMGASDTQYF. DNA for the CDR3: TGTGCCACCAGCAGAGAGCACAGCATGGGGGCGTCGGATACGCAGTATTTT.

This clone was found once. The chain joins TRBV19 to TRBJ2-1, with D perhaps matching TRBD1 (5 bases). Germline CDR1 LNHDA, CDR2 SQIVND (reference sequence). The CDR3 covers 11 residues. Trimming stripped 9 bases from V and 5 bases from J, with 8 bases between. CDR3 in DNA: TGTGCCAGCAAGACAGACAATGAGCAGTTCTTC. This sequence encodes CASKTDNEQFF.

Details on this clone: Other DNA sequences in the sample encode the same CDR3. The chain links TRBV19 to TRBJ1-1; D ambiguous. Germline CDR1 reads LNHDA; CDR2 reads SQIVND (reference sequence). Trimming took off 5 bases at V and 5 bases at J, with 9 bases between the two ends. CDR3 length equals 12 residues. The CDR3 spells CASSLGDTEAFF. DNA of the CDR3: TGTGCCAGTAGTTTGGGAGATACTGAAGCTTTCTTT.

The CDR3 nucleotides read TGTGCCAGCAGTTCCGGGCCAACCTATGGCTACACCTTC. It is translated as CASSSGPTYGYTF. The rearrangement links TRBV6-5 to TRBJ1-2, with unresolved D. The CDR3 length is 13 residues. With 4 bases removed from V and 4 bases from J, the gap between germline ends came to 10 bases. Germline loops: CDR1 MNHEY, CDR2 SVGAGI.

This chain uses TRBV6-5 with TRBJ1-1; a weak D match, TRBD1 (6 bases). Trimming cost V 2 bases and J 9 bases, with 13 bases left between them. CDR3 length: 13 amino acids. Per the germline V gene, CDR1 is MNHEY and CDR2 is SVGAGI. The CDR3 reads CASSYQGHLKAFF. CDR3 sequence (DNA): TGTGCCAGCAGTTACCAGGGACATCTTAAAGCTTTCTTT.

This clone was counted a single time. For the CDR3, the DNA is TGCGCCAGCAGCTTGGAAGGCCAGTTGTACAATGAGCAGTTCTTC. Protein sequence: CASSLEGQLYNEQFF. This chain links TRBV5-1 with TRBJ2-1; D gene unclear. Germline CDR1 reads SGHRS; CDR2 reads YFSETQ. The CDR3 sequence is 15 residues long. The ends were cut back, 0 bases at V and 4 bases at J, with 11 bases in the middle. The complete variable domain, with remaining parts taken from reference TRBV5-1 and TRBJ2-1, reads KAGVTQTPRYLIKTRGQQVTLSCSPISGHRSVSWYQQTPGQGLQFLFEYFSETQRNKGNFPGRFSGRQFSNSRSEMNVSTLELGDSALYLCASSLEGQLYNEQFFGPGTRLTVL.

The V and J genes are TRBV6-5 and TRBJ2-5; 8 bases are a match to TRBD1. Germline CDR1 and CDR2: MNHEY and SVGAGI. The CDR3 runs 15 residues. V shed 5 bases, J shed 5 bases, and the junction held 10 bases outside the gene matches. Here the CDR3 reads CASSGPTGERETQYF. The CDR3 DNA is TGTGCCAGCAGTGGACCGACAGGGGAACGGGAGACCCAGTACTTC.

This clone was found a few times. The genes are TRBV4-3 and TRBJ1-1; D gene unclear. This CDR3 spans 15 amino acids. With 0 bases removed from V and 4 bases from J, the gap between germline ends came to 12 bases. CDR1 is LGHNA, CDR2 YSLEER, per germline. In DNA, the CDR3 is TGCGCCAGCAGCCAAGAGCCCCCCTTAAGCACTGAAGCTTTCTTT. Translating it yields CASSQEPPLSTEAFF.

V gene TRBV19 combines with J gene TRBJ2-7; possible D gene TRBD1, 6 bases. CDR3 length equals 15 residues. Germline-derived CDR1 and CDR2 are LNHDA and SQIVND (reference sequence). V was pared by 5 bases and J by 3 bases, with 17 bases between. The CDR3 DNA reads as TGTGCCAGTAGTGATGAGGACAGTCCATACTACGAGCAGTACTTC. Its translation: CASSDEDSPYYEQYF.

J is TRBJ1-1 and V is TRBV6-6; 7 nucleotides agree with TRBD1. The J segment lost 1 base and the V segment lost 7 bases, leaving 6 bases of the junction unmatched. CDR1 is MNHNY, CDR2 SVGAGI, per germline (reference sequence). The CDR3 has 14 residues. For the CDR3, the DNA is TGTGCCAGCACCCCGACAGGGACGAACACTGAAGCTTTCTTT. Encoded protein: CASTPTGTNTEAFF.

This rearrangement joins TRBV18 to TRBJ2-1; D gene uncertain. CDR1 and CDR2 (germline): KGHSH, LQKENI. Trimming pared 3 bases from V and 2 bases from J, leaving 14 bases between. This CDR3 has 16 amino acids. DNA of the CDR3: TGTGCCAGCTCACCTTCGTCTTCGAGCCCCTACAATGAGCAGTTCTTC. Its translation is CASSPSSSSPYNEQFF.

CDR3 bases: TGTGCCAGCAAGAACGGGGGGGCGGGCACAGATACGCAGTATTTT. Translated: CASKNGGAGTDTQYF. The chain joins TRBV7-6 to TRBJ2-3; TRBD2 agrees at 8 bases. J gave up 1 base and V 7 bases, and 7 bases lay outside the gene matches. Germline V gene lookup returns CDR1 SGHVS and CDR2 FNYEAQ. The CDR3 is made up of 15 amino acids.

The J gene is TRBJ2-1, the V gene TRBV25-1; D uncertain. V was trimmed by 6 bases and J by 4 bases, leaving 4 bases between them. The CDR3 runs 11 residues. Germline V CDR1 and CDR2: MGHDK, SYGVNS. DNA for the CDR3: TGTGCCAGCAGCGAGTACAATGAGCAGTTCTTC. As protein: CASSEYNEQFF.

V is TRBV19 and J is TRBJ2-7; unclear D gene. CDR1 is LNHDA and CDR2 is SQIVND in the germline V gene (reference sequence). This CDR3 region has 13 residues. V shed 3 bases and J shed 1 base, with 7 bases lying between them. The chain's CDR3 is CASSMTPSYEQYF. CDR3 in DNA: TGTGCCAGTAGTATGACGCCTTCCTACGAGCAGTACTTC.

This sequence joins TRBV10-3 and TRBJ1-1; no definite D call. This CDR3 has 13 residues. The germline gives CDR1 ENHRY, CDR2 SYGVKD. The V end lost 6 bases, the J end lost 3 bases, and 11 bases lay between the germline ends. CDR3 in DNA: TGTGCCATCAGACAGAGCTTGGACACTGAAGCTTTCTTT. It translates to CAIRQSLDTEAFF.